Listed here are 29 T cell receptor beta chains from one sample, sequenced in a study of tumor and adjacent non-tumor tissue in lung cancer. This sample's RNA came from whole unsorted tissue. Distant lung tissue was collected more than 3 cm away from the tumor edge. TCRbeta libraries were built with three rounds of nested PCR, modified from ARM-PCR. TCRdb processed the multiplex PCR reads anew with MiXCR; each CDR3 protein has one entry. The table lists about 100,000 distinct CDR3 sequences, 60% to 80% of them singletons. Source material: distant non-tumor lung tissue. Receptors originate from a man aged 25 to 40 with non-small cell lung cancer.

On this clonotype: The conserved final phenylalanine or tryptophan is absent from the CDR3, which likely points to a read error. The DNA is omitted, as the CDR3 cannot be located on it reliably, and the CDR3 follows TCRdb's listing. The rearrangement joins TRBV20-1 to TRBJ2-7; the DNA was not used to check the table's D call, TRBD1. Counting both end residues, the CDR3 totals 15 amino acids. Per the germline V gene, CDR1 is DFQATT and CDR2 is SNEGSKA (reference sequence). The CDR3: CSALRHVQGHYEQYY.

This clonotype has only one observation. The germline gene is not matched at one end of the junction; a read error may be the cause. V gene TRBV6-6 combines with J gene TRBJ2-3; no clear D. CDR1 MNHNY and CDR2 SVGAGI come from the germline V gene (reference sequence). The CDR3 sequence is 13 residues long. CDR3 nucleotide sequence: TGTGCTAGCAGTCTAACTAATTGGTATAGGCAGTATTTT. This encodes CASSLTNWYRQYF.

In regard to this clonotype: Lacking the conserved final phenylalanine or tryptophan, this CDR3 likely reflects a read error. The V call is TRBV12-3 or TRBV12-4, the J call TRBJ2-3; no reliable D call. The CDR3 spans 11 residues. This chain's CDR3 is CASGLGDTQYS. CDR3 sequence (DNA): TGTGCCAGCGGTTTGGGAGATACGCAGTATTCT.

This clonotype was observed at least ten times. The chain links TRBV12-3 or TRBV12-4 to TRBJ1-6; perhaps TRBD1 as D (5 bases). Trimming removed 3 bases at V and 7 bases at J, with 10 bases between. The CDR3 extends over 14 amino acids. The CDR3 DNA follows: TGTGCCAGCAGTTTTGAGTCAGGGAATTCACCCCTCCACTTT. Translating it yields CASSFESGNSPLHF.

Regarding this clonotype: One junction end does not reproduce the germline sequence, and a read error may be involved. The chain employs TRBV4-2 and TRBJ2-3, with 9 bases that match TRBD2. The CDR3 covers 15 residues. CDR1 is LGHNA and CDR2 is YNFKEQ in the germline V gene. The CDR3 region has the DNA TGTACCAGCAGCCAAGATCGCGGGGGGGCAGATACGCAGTTTTTT. It codes for CTSSQDRGGADTQFF.

This clonotype occurred a few times. V usage is TRBV11-2 and J usage is TRBJ1-5; TRBD1 might be the D (5 bases). The CDR3 consists of 14 residues. The germline CDR1 and CDR2 sequences are SGHAT and FQNNGV. Trimming removed 3 bases at V and 2 bases at J, with 8 bases between. DNA of the CDR3: TGTGCCAGCAGCTTGACAGAACGCAATCAGCCCCAGCATTTT. This encodes CASSLTERNQPQHF.

This clonotype has more than one count but fewer than ten. This rearrangement joins TRBV7-9 to TRBJ1-1, with D unclear. This CDR3 spans 13 amino acids. V lost 5 bases and J 9 bases, leaving 16 bases between the germline ends. Per the germline V gene, CDR1 is SEHNR and CDR2 is FQNEAQ (reference sequence). CDR3 DNA sequence: TGTGCCAGCAGCCCGAGAGAAGGTCAGAAAGCTTTCTTT. Residues: CASSPREGQKAFF.

This clonotype was detected only once. A junction end diverges from the germline sequence, so it may reflect a read error. The gene calls are TRBV11-2 and TRBJ2-7; 8 positions agree with TRBD2. The CDR3 length is 16 residues. The germline gives CDR1 SGHAT, CDR2 FQNNGV. In DNA form, the CDR3 reads TGTGCCAACAGCTTTTCCGGAACTAGCGGCTCCTACGAGCAGTACTTC. Encoded protein: CANSFSGTSGSYEQYF.

Details on this clonotype: Its ends do not fully match the called genes, so a read error is possible. The rearrangement uses TRBV5-1 and TRBJ2-3; a weak D match, TRBD1 (6 bases). CDR1 SGHRS and CDR2 YFSETQ come from the germline V gene. The CDR3 is 14 amino acids. CDR3 nucleotide sequence: TGTGCCAGCAACCTCCGGGACACGGGCGATACGCAGTATTTT. Encoded protein: CASNLRDTGDTQYF.

This clonotype was seen only a few times. The gene calls are TRBV24-1 and TRBJ2-5; D unclear. The CDR3 runs 15 residues. CDR1 is KGHDR and CDR2 is SFDVKD in the germline V gene. V was trimmed by 2 bases and J by 1 base, leaving 10 bases between them. CDR3 DNA: TGTGCCACCAGTGATTCGACGGATCTCCAAGAGACCCAGTACTTC. Translated: CATSDSTDLQETQYF.

Concerning this clonotype: Sequence at one end of the junction differs from germline and may be a read error. The V gene is TRBV10-3, the J gene TRBJ2-7, with TRBD1 matching over 9 bases. The CDR3 sequence is 13 residues long. CDR1 is ENHRY, CDR2 SYGVKD, per germline. The CDR3 DNA is TGTGTCATCAGCGGGACAGGGCCGAGGGGGCAGTACTTC. Protein product: CVISGTGPRGQYF.

This clonotype appeared once. CDR3 DNA sequence: TGTGCATGCAGCTTAGAACTAGCGGGAGAAACCTGGGAGCTGTTTTTT. Amino acids: CACSLELAGETWELFF. The chain joins TRBV11-2 to TRBJ2-2; TRBD2 agrees at 11 bases. The CDR3 is made up of 16 amino acids. CDR1 is SGHAT, CDR2 FQNNGV, per germline.

A word on this clonotype: Its ends do not fully match the called genes, so a read error is possible. CDR3 DNA: TGTAACAGCTGCTTAGGACAGCAAGAGACCCTGTACTTC. Its translation: CNSCLGQQETLYF. This chain uses TRBV11-2 with TRBJ2-5, with D perhaps matching TRBD1 (6 bases). Germline CDR1 and CDR2: SGHAT and FQNNGV. The CDR3 contains 13 residues.

As for this clonotype: The junction and the germline gene differ at one end; a read error may be behind it. The rearrangement joins TRBV29-1 to TRBJ2-1; D not certain. Germline CDR1 is SQVTM and CDR2 is ANQGSEA. The CDR3 loop spans 16 amino acids. As DNA, the CDR3 is TGCGGCGTTGTGAGATCGGATTGGAGCTCTTACAATGAGCAGTTCTTC. It encodes CGVVRSDWSSYNEQFF.

This clonotype was counted between two and nine times. A junction end diverges from the germline sequence, so it may reflect a read error. The chain joins TRBV11-2 to TRBJ2-1, with 8 nucleotides matching TRBD2. Per the germline V gene, CDR1 is SGHAT and CDR2 is FQNNGV. The CDR3 consists of 14 residues. The CDR3 reads CACSSLAGYNEHFF. The DNA for the CDR3 is TGTGCCTGCAGCAGTCTAGCGGGCTACAATGAGCATTTCTTC.

As regards this clonotype: A much bigger clone sits one base away, suggesting this may be a read error. The chain recombines TRBV6-1 with TRBJ2-3; 9 positions match TRBD2. Trimming cost V 8 bases and J 2 bases; bases outside gene matches: 8. The CDR3 consists of 15 residues. Germline values: CDR1 MNHNS, CDR2 SASEGT. CDR3 region: CASSDSGGFTDTQYF. CDR3 nucleotide sequence: TGTGCCAGCTCGGATAGCGGGGGCTTCACAGATACGCAGTATTTT.

This clonotype was observed at least ten times. This chain links TRBV20-1 with TRBJ2-3, with D tentatively TRBD1 or TRBD2 (5 bases each). V was trimmed by 6 bases and J by 2 bases, leaving 18 bases between them. The CDR3 length is 15 residues. Germline assignment: CDR1 DFQATT and CDR2 SNEGSKA (reference sequence). The CDR3 loop reads CSATFSGTSTDTQYF. CDR3 in DNA: TGCAGTGCAACCTTTTCCGGGACCTCCACAGATACGCAGTATTTT.

A remark on this clonotype: A much larger clone is a single base away; this may be a read error. This chain uses TRBV4-3 with TRBJ1-1, with D unresolved. The CDR3 has 14 residues. Germline V lookup: CDR1 LGHNA, CDR2 YSLEER. V dropped 1 base and J dropped 1 base, with 7 bases sitting between them. The CDR3 DNA sequence: TGCGCCAGCAGCCAAGTCGGGTCGAACACTGAAGCTTTCTTT. This encodes CASSQVGSNTEAFF.

This clonotype was recorded at least ten times. V gene TRBV20-1 combines with J gene TRBJ2-7; D call uncertain. V was shortened by 8 bases and J by 7 bases, with 15 bases between the two germline ends. CDR3 length equals 11 residues. Germline V gene sequence: CDR1 DFQATT, CDR2 SNEGSKA (reference sequence). The CDR3 sequence is CSSASPGEQYF. The CDR3 region has the DNA TGCAGTTCGGCTTCCCCGGGTGAGCAGTACTTC.

The chain links TRBV7-6 to TRBJ2-3; perhaps TRBD2 as D (6 bases). Germline CDR1 reads SGHVS; CDR2 reads FNYEAQ. This CDR3 has 14 amino acids. Trimming took off 6 bases at V and 2 bases at J, with 12 bases between the two ends. This CDR3 reads CASSPGLYTDTQYF. CDR3 DNA sequence: TGTGCCAGCAGTCCGGGACTTTACACAGATACGCAGTATTTT.

Concerning this clonotype: This may arise from a read error, as a much more abundant clone is one base away. The chain is built from TRBV4-1 and TRBJ2-3; TRBD2 is a possible D gene (6 bases). There are 17 residues in the CDR3. Germline V gene lookup returns CDR1 MGHRA and CDR2 YSYEKL. Trimming left V 4 bases short and J 0 bases short, with 17 bases between. This chain's CDR3 is CASSREGTCGSTDTQYF. The CDR3 nucleotides are TGCGCCAGCAGCCGAGAGGGGACTTGCGGGAGCACAGATACGCAGTATTTT.

This clonotype has a count of ten or more. The genes are TRBV11-2 and TRBJ1-1, with D possibly TRBD1 on 5 matching bases. Germline lookup yields CDR1 SGHAT and CDR2 FQNNGV. The CDR3 loop spans 13 amino acids. With 0 bases removed from V and 7 bases from J, the gap between germline ends came to 9 bases. CDR3 sequence reads: CASSLEGGFEAFF. CDR3 in DNA: TGTGCCAGCAGCTTAGAGGGGGGGTTTGAAGCTTTCTTT.

Details on this clonotype: This CDR3 fails to terminate in the conserved phenylalanine or tryptophan, so it likely reflects a read error. The genes are TRBV11-2 and TRBJ2-4, with 8 nucleotides matching TRBD1. Germline CDR1 reads SGHAT; CDR2 reads FQNNGV. The CDR3 is 14 residues long. Written as DNA, the CDR3 is TGTGCCAACAGCTTCACGGACAGGGATCACATTCAGTACTTA. It specifies CANSFTDRDHIQYL.

With respect to this clonotype: Mismatch with germline at one junction end may stem from a read error. The genes are TRBV12-3 or TRBV12-4 and TRBJ2-1; 7 bases agree with TRBD2. The CDR3 has 13 amino acids. Here the CDR3 DNA reads TGTGCCAGCATTTCAAGGGAGGGGCTTGAGCAGCTCTTC. It specifies CASISREGLEQLF.

This clonotype was picked up many times. The chain uses TRBV6-1 and TRBJ1-2, with 7 bases identical to TRBD1. Germline CDR1 is MNHNS and CDR2 is SASEGT. This CDR3 comprises 15 residues. The ends lost 4 bases at V and 4 bases at J; junction bases unmatched: 9. CDR3 in amino acids: CASSGVSQGRYGYTF. The CDR3 nucleotides read TGTGCCAGCAGTGGGGTATCACAGGGGCGCTATGGCTACACCTTC.

V and J are TRBV29-1 and TRBJ2-1; TRBD2 is a possible D gene (6 bases). Germline V gene data show CDR1 as SQVTM and CDR2 as ANQGSEA. This CDR3 comprises 18 residues. Trimming stripped 3 bases from V and 4 bases from J, with 25 bases between. The CDR3 sequence: CSVDGLAGDNRGYNEQFF. CDR3 DNA: TGCAGCGTTGACGGCTTGGCCGGTGATAATCGGGGGTACAATGAGCAGTTCTTC.

A note on this clonotype: Lacking the conserved final phenylalanine or tryptophan, this CDR3 likely reflects a read error. This chain links TRBV10-3 with TRBJ1-6, with D tentatively TRBD1 (5 bases). The CDR3 runs to 15 residues. Germline loops: CDR1 ENHRY, CDR2 SYGVKD. Deletions cut 7 bases from V and 2 bases from J, with 12 bases between. The CDR3 reads CAITPDIPYNSPLHS. Written as DNA, the CDR3 is TGTGCCATCACCCCGGACATCCCCTATAATTCACCCCTCCACTCT.

This clonotype was recorded at least ten times. The gene calls are TRBV20-1 and TRBJ2-6; no definite D call. V was trimmed by 1 base and J by 0 bases, leaving 4 bases between them. The CDR3 length is 14 residues. Germline assignment: CDR1 DFQATT and CDR2 SNEGSKA (reference sequence). The CDR3 nucleotides read TGCAGTGCTAGAGCGGGCTCTGGGGCCAACGTCCTGACTTTC. Protein: CSARAGSGANVLTF.

In the case of this clonotype: The junction differs from germline at one of its ends, possibly a read error. This rearrangement joins TRBV6-2 or TRBV6-3 to TRBJ1-6; D not resolved. Germline V gene sequence: CDR1 MNHEY, CDR2 SVGEGT. CDR3 size: 16 residues. CDR3 coding DNA: TGTGCCAGCACTCTGTACACGGCCTCCTATAATTCACACCTCCACTTT. This gives the protein CASTLYTASYNSHLHF.